This TCR beta chain was profiled in a study of cytomegalovirus exposure and HLA in healthy donors. Trimming pared 0 bases from V and 0 bases from J, leaving 3 bases between. The germline gives CDR1 SGDLS, CDR2 YYNGEE. The CDR3 extends over 13 amino acids. Researchers ran the PCR with 60 Vbeta and 13 Jbeta primers. Assay: immunoSEQ multiplex PCR; the TCRdb copy retains only in-frame clones and omits some. The table records some 200,000 clones, more than 60% of them present only once. In the case of this clone: The sample contains more than one DNA sequence encoding this CDR3.

Sequencing was performed on PBMCs. The TCR comes from a female donor in good health and CMV-seronegative. The chain recombines TRBV9 with TRBJ1-1; D gene uncertain. The CDR3 DNA follows: TGTGCCAGCAGCGTAGCTGTGAACACTGAAGCTTTCTTT. It is translated as CASSVAVNTEAFF.